Each of the 20 T cell receptor beta chains below was sequenced from the same sample in a study of blood T cell repertoires in COVID-19. Generated by immunoSEQ multiplex PCR, the TCRdb table keeps only in-frame clones and is missing some. The repertoire holds around 170,000 clones, roughly 70% seen once, with less than 3% in the top ten. Sample: peripheral blood. These receptors all stem from an elderly woman with acute or convalescent COVID-19.

The V call is TRBV6-4, the J call TRBJ1-1; D unclear. The CDR3 has 13 amino acids. From germline, CDR1 is MRHNA and CDR2 SNTAGT. V was cut by 4 bases and J by 3 bases, with 9 bases left in between. The CDR3 sequence is CASSVEADTEAFF. CDR3 nucleotide sequence: TGTGCCAGCAGTGTAGAGGCGGACACTGAAGCTTTCTTT.

This clone appeared once. The J gene is TRBJ2-3, the V gene TRBV18; perhaps TRBD1 as D (7 bases). In germline, CDR1 is KGHSH, CDR2 LQKENI. CDR3 size: 15 residues. Trimming pared 5 bases from V and 3 bases from J, leaving 15 bases between. As DNA, the CDR3 is TGTGCCAGCTCATCTGGACAGGCGGGGACAGATACGCAGTATTTT. Translating it yields CASSSGQAGTDTQYF.

This clone was counted a single time. This chain uses TRBV24-1 with TRBJ2-6, with TRBD1 identical over 7 bases. This CDR3 region has 15 residues. V was clipped by 4 bases and J by 12 bases; unmatched bases: 11. Germline V gene data show CDR1 as KGHDR and CDR2 as SFDVKD. This CDR3 is CATSEPDRVPPVLTF. The CDR3 DNA reads as TGTGCCACCAGTGAGCCAGACAGGGTACCCCCCGTCCTGACTTTC.

This clone has just a few counts. The V gene is TRBV30, the J gene TRBJ1-2; 7 bases line up with TRBD1. The CDR3 has 15 residues. V shed 3 bases and J 8 bases; nucleotides not matched to a gene: 15. Germline V gene lookup returns CDR1 GTSNPN and CDR2 SVGIG (reference sequence). CDR3 region: CAWRVGQFLQAGYTF. Written as DNA, the CDR3 is TGTGCCTGGAGGGTGGGACAGTTCTTACAAGCCGGCTACACCTTC.

This sequence joins TRBV30 and TRBJ2-1, with D possibly TRBD2 on 5 matching bases. Per the germline V gene, CDR1 is GTSNPN and CDR2 is SVGIG (reference sequence). Trimming took 0 bases from V and 3 from J, leaving 15 bases between them. The CDR3 has 16 residues. The CDR3 sequence is CAWSVRLAPSYNEQFF. CDR3 bases: TGTGCCTGGAGTGTACGTCTAGCTCCCAGCTACAATGAGCAGTTCTTC.

The chain couples TRBV10-3 to TRBJ2-7, with D possibly matching TRBD2 (5 bases). The germline V gene encodes CDR1 ENHRY and CDR2 SYGVKD. This CDR3 has 18 amino acids. Deletions cut 3 bases from V and 0 bases from J, with 21 bases between. This CDR3 is CAISEKWAASPASYEQYF. CDR3 DNA: TGTGCCATCAGTGAAAAGTGGGCGGCTAGCCCAGCCTCCTACGAGCAGTACTTC.

This clone came up once. The chain recombines TRBV5-1 with TRBJ2-7, with TRBD2 matching 10 bases. V lost 4 bases and J lost 3; bases outside the gene matches: 4. Germline V CDR1 and CDR2: SGHRS, YFSETQ. The CDR3 covers 14 residues. For the CDR3, the DNA is TGCGCCAGCAGCCCCCGGACTAGCGGCTACGAGCAGTACTTC. It translates to CASSPRTSGYEQYF.

The V gene is TRBV7-2, the J gene TRBJ2-7, with TRBD2 matching over 13 bases. The CDR3 loop spans 16 amino acids. CDR1 and CDR2 from the germline V gene are SGHTA and FQGNSA. V lost 5 bases and J lost 5; bases outside the gene matches: 9. The CDR3 here is CASSNGLAGELDEQYF. The CDR3 coding sequence is TGTGCCAGCAGCAACGGACTAGCGGGAGAGTTGGACGAGCAGTACTTC.

The V call is TRBV19, the J call TRBJ2-1; D not certain. The ends were cut back, 0 bases at V and 8 bases at J, with 14 bases in the middle. The CDR3 sequence is 15 residues long. The germline V gene encodes CDR1 LNHDA and CDR2 SQIVND (reference sequence). CDR3 protein: CASSIDPRLGDEQFF. CDR3 bases: TGTGCCAGTAGTATAGATCCCCGACTCGGCGATGAGCAGTTCTTC. Based on the CDR3 plus reference TRBV19 and TRBJ2-1, the full variable domain is DGGITQSPKYLFRKEGQNVTLSCEQNLNHDAMYWYRQDPGQGLRLIYYSQIVNDFQKGDIAEGYSVSREKKESFPLTVTSAQKNPTAFYLCASSIDPRLGDEQFFGPGTRLTVL.

The chain has TRBV28 and TRBJ2-7; D is possibly TRBD1 (6 bases). The CDR3 totals 13 residues. The V end was cut by 8 bases, the J end by 3 bases, with 14 bases between. The germline CDR1 and CDR2 sequences are MDHEN and SYDVKM. Here the CDR3 DNA reads TGTGCCAGCCGAGTGACAGGTAACTACGAGCAGTACTTC. This translates into CASRVTGNYEQYF. Combining the CDR3 with reference TRBV28 and TRBJ2-7 gives the whole variable domain DVKVTQSSRYLVKRTGEKVFLECVQDMDHENMFWYRQDPGLGLRLIYFSYDVKMKEKGDIPEGYSVSREKKERFSLILESASTNQTSMYLCASRVTGNYEQYFGPGTRLTVT.

The V gene is TRBV11-1, the J gene TRBJ2-7; 13 bases agree with TRBD2. Germline CDR1 SGHAT, CDR2 FQDESV (reference sequence). The CDR3 sequence is 16 residues long. After removal of 6 bases from V and 0 bases from J, the junction contained 5 bases not matched to a gene. CDR3 sequence: CASSPGLAGVSYEQYF. In nucleotides, the CDR3 is TGTGCCAGCAGTCCTGGACTAGCGGGAGTCTCCTACGAGCAGTACTTC.

The V call is TRBV28, the J call TRBJ2-3, with D possibly matching TRBD2 (5 bases). V was clipped by 4 bases and J by 1 base, with 12 bases between them. The CDR3 sequence is 15 residues long. Germline CDR1 and CDR2: MDHEN and SYDVKM. CDR3 residues: CASSSVGVGTDTQYF. Written as DNA, the CDR3 is TGTGCCAGCAGTTCGGTGGGAGTGGGCACAGATACGCAGTATTTT. The full variable domain, its missing parts supplied by reference TRBV28 and TRBJ2-3, is DVKVTQSSRYLVKRTGEKVFLECVQDMDHENMFWYRQDPGLGLRLIYFSYDVKMKEKGDIPEGYSVSREKKERFSLILESASTNQTSMYLCASSSVGVGTDTQYFGPGTRLTVL.

The chain has TRBV7-3 and TRBJ1-1, with D possibly matching TRBD1 (5 bases). The germline gives CDR1 SGHTA, CDR2 FQGTGA. CDR3 length equals 17 residues. V was cut by 5 bases and J by 0 bases, with 19 bases left in between. Here the CDR3 reads CASSPRGGRLMNTEAFF. The CDR3 coding sequence is TGTGCCAGCAGCCCTCGGGGGGGAAGACTAATGAACACTGAAGCTTTCTTT.

The chain uses TRBV5-1 and TRBJ2-3; the match to TRBD1 covers 9 bases. The CDR3 loop spans 14 amino acids. Losses at the gene ends were 6 bases for V and 3 bases for J; bases not matched to a gene: 5. CDR1 SGHRS and CDR2 YFSETQ come from the germline V gene. DNA of the CDR3: TGCGCCAGCACCAGAGGACAGGGGACAGATACGCAGTATTTT. It codes for CASTRGQGTDTQYF. Variable domain in full (rest from reference TRBV5-1 and TRBJ2-3): KAGVTQTPRYLIKTRGQQVTLSCSPISGHRSVSWYQQTPGQGLQFLFEYFSETQRNKGNFPGRFSGRQFSNSRSEMNVSTLELGDSALYLCASTRGQGTDTQYFGPGTRLTVL.

V and J are TRBV7-2 and TRBJ1-3; no definite D call. V was pared by 2 bases and J by 0 bases, with 8 bases between. The germline V gene has CDR1 SGHTA and CDR2 FQGNSA. The CDR3 loop spans 15 amino acids. The CDR3, as DNA: TGTGCCAGCAGCTTACAGGCACTCTCTGGAAACACCATATATTTT. Encoded protein: CASSLQALSGNTIYF.

In its sample, this clone was seen a few times. This rearrangement joins TRBV9 to TRBJ2-7, with D possibly being TRBD2 (6 bases). The CDR3 contains 15 residues. The V end was cut by 0 bases, the J end by 2 bases, with 12 bases between. CDR1 is SGDLS and CDR2 is YYNGEE in the germline V gene. The chain's CDR3 is CASSVGGDGPYEQYF. Written as DNA, the CDR3 is TGTGCCAGCAGCGTAGGGGGGGATGGACCCTACGAGCAGTACTTC.

This chain connects TRBV5-1 to TRBJ2-5; 8 bases align to TRBD2. The trim removed 4 bases at V and 4 bases at J, leaving 6 bases unmatched. CDR1 and CDR2 (germline): SGHRS, YFSETQ. The CDR3 is 14 residues long. The DNA for the CDR3 is TGCGCCAGCAGCACTGGGACTAGAGGAGAGACCCAGTACTTC. The encoded protein is CASSTGTRGETQYF.

V and J are TRBV10-2 and TRBJ2-3, with 8 bases identical to TRBD2. Germline V gene sequence: CDR1 WSHSY, CDR2 SAAADI. The CDR3 has 14 amino acids. The trim removed 7 bases at V and 5 bases at J, leaving 8 bases unmatched. The CDR3 nucleotides are TGCGCCAGCAAAACGGGAGGGGTGGGAGATACGCAGTATTTT. Its translation is CASKTGGVGDTQYF.

This clone came up a few times. The rearrangement links TRBV18 to TRBJ2-1, with a weak D call TRBD1 (5 bases). The CDR3 loop spans 16 amino acids. The V end was cut by 8 bases, the J end by 3 bases, with 20 bases between. CDR1 and CDR2 (germline): KGHSH, LQKENI. The CDR3 nucleotides are TGTGCCAGCACAACGGAAAGGGGTAATAACTACAATGAGCAGTTCTTC. This gives the protein CASTTERGNNYNEQFF.

This rearrangement joins TRBV23-1 to TRBJ2-5, with D possibly being TRBD1 (5 bases). TRBV23-1 is marked as an open reading frame, function uncertain. The V end was cut by 6 bases, the J end by 5 bases, with 16 bases between. The CDR3 is 14 amino acids. CDR3 DNA: TGCGCCAGCAGCCTCGACAGCGCCTGGGAGACCCAGTACTTC. Translated: CASSLDSAWETQYF.